This T cell receptor beta chain was obtained from a study of Ad26.COV2.S vaccination and SARS-CoV-2 variants. Some clones are missing from TCRdb's copy, which holds only in-frame ones; the method was immunoSEQ multiplex PCR. The data show some 480,000 clones, roughly 89% seen once. The sample holds one count of this clone. Within the sample, other DNA sequences also encode this same CDR3. Regarding treatment: 15 to 20 received Ad26.COV2.S at low or high dose, single or two shots; 5 received placebo; per-sample allocation not given. Sampling took place 63 days after the first vaccine or placebo injection. Expression of Wuhan-strain SARS-CoV-2 spike came from the Ad26 vector that formed the vaccine. Germline loops: CDR1 KGHSH, CDR2 LQKENI. The germline V and J ends were trimmed by 3 bases and 3 bases, with 9 bases remaining between them. The CDR3 covers 14 residues.

The TCR was taken from a person aged 18-65 years who received the Ad26.COV2.S COVID-19 vaccine or a placebo. The chain joins TRBV18 to TRBJ2-1; TRBD1 might be the D (6 bases). Sequencing used peripheral blood, obtained in a trial of Ad26.COV2.S vaccine versus placebo. The CDR3 DNA follows: TGTGCCAGCTCACCTTCAGGGGTCTACAATGAGCAGTTCTTC. Translated, it gives CASSPSGVYNEQFF.